What follows is one TCR beta chain and its context. In germline, CDR1 is MDHEN, CDR2 SYDVKM. V was pared by 4 bases and J by 0 bases, with 15 bases between. The CDR3 has 16 amino acids. The entry originates in a study of T cells in localized non-small cell lung cancer. TCRdb keeps only in-frame clones here, not all; method: immunoSEQ multiplex PCR. Here the sample spans tens of thousands of clones, 80% being singletons. The J gene is TRBJ1-1, the V gene TRBV28; possible D gene TRBD1, 5 bases. The receptor's source is a man between 40 and 70 years old with stage II squamous cell lung carcinoma. The material sequenced was PBMCs, taken before any cancer treatment. The CDR3, as DNA: TGTGCCAGCAGTTCCCCGGGGGAAAGAATGAACACTGAAGCTTTCTTT. Translation: CASSSPGERMNTEAFF.